Described below is a single TCR beta chain sequence and its context. The target antigen is unknown. This sample stems from a study of cytomegalovirus exposure and HLA in healthy donors. Study-level points and caveats: Many donors shared some public TCRs, even though most TCR sequences were rare. Sequencing depth across donors, presence/absence analyses assumed, was roughly uniform.

The PCR used 60 Vbeta and 13 Jbeta primers. The method was immunoSEQ multiplex PCR; TCRdb's version includes in-frame clones alone and lacks a portion of them. The sample lists 150,000 to 200,000 clones, around four fifths occurring once. CDR1 is MNHEY and CDR2 is SVGAGI in the germline V gene. The CDR3 spans 14 residues. The germline V and J ends were trimmed by 6 bases and 0 bases, with 8 bases remaining between them. The receptor comes from a man aged 18 to 30 in good health and CMV-seronegative. The genes are TRBV6-5 and TRBJ1-4, with D unclear. The material sequenced was PBMCs. CDR3 DNA sequence: TGTGCCAGCAGGGTGGGCTCAACTAATGAAAAACTGTTTTTT. Encoded protein: CASRVGSTNEKLFF.